A few counts support the clone carrying this T cell receptor beta chain. Isolated RNA was reverse transcribed in full, so expressed TCRB transcripts were sequenced. Only in-frame clones appear in the TCRdb table, and some are missing; sequencing was by immunoSEQ multiplex PCR. The sample has hundreds of thousands of clones, approximately 28% seen once. These data come from a study of beta chain features in type 1 diabetes. V lost 2 bases, J lost 0 bases, and 7 bases lay in between. The CDR3 extends over 13 amino acids. Germline V gene data show CDR1 as SQVTM and CDR2 as ANQGSEA. The sequenced sample was naive CD4+ T cells from blood. The TCR was taken from a man aged 18-30 years in good health. The V call is TRBV29-1, the J call TRBJ1-1; no firm D call. The CDR3 DNA sequence: TGCAGCGTTGAACTGGGTATGAACACTGAAGCTTTCTTT. Translating gives CSVELGMNTEAFF. The complete variable domain, with remaining parts taken from reference TRBV29-1 and TRBJ1-1, reads SAVISQKPSRDICQRGTSLTIQCQVDSQVTMMFWYRQQPGQSLTLIATANQGSEATYESGFVIDKFPISRPNLTFSTLTVSNMSPEDSSIYLCSVELGMNTEAFFGQGTRLTVV.